These T cell receptor beta chains were read from a single sample in a study of tumor-infiltrating lymphocytes in localized non-small cell lung cancer. Produced via immunoSEQ multiplex PCR; TCRdb's table is partial and in-frame only. The sample gives thousands of clones, approximately 67% of which show up once; roughly an eighth is in the top ten. Specimen: uninvolved lung tissue not adjacent to the tumor. The receptor set was obtained from a human donor with non-small cell lung cancer. Each CDR3 is given with its conserved first and last residue. Fields, in order: V gene, clone size, D gene, CDR3 length, J gene, CDR3 DNA, CDR3 protein. D genes are given only for firm matches. A row's size may be missing; if present it is once, few, many or a size class.

TRBV7-8	-	-	14	TRBJ1-3	TGTGCCAGCAGCTTCCCAGGGGCTGGAAACACCATATATTTT	CASSFPGAGNTIYF
TRBV6-1	-	-	15	TRBJ2-6	TGTGCCGCCACGCGGACGACTTCTGGGGCCAACGTCCTGACTTTC	CAATRTTSGANVLTF
TRBV7-9	medium-sized	TRBD1	14	TRBJ1-1	TGTGCCAGCAGCTCCACAGGGGGTAACACTGAAGCTTTCTTT	CASSSTGGNTEAFF
TRBV5-5	-	-	18	TRBJ1-1	TGTGCCAGCAGCTTGGCGGGTGGGGCTGGGATACTGAACACTGAAGCTTTCTTT	CASSLAGGAGILNTEAFF
TRBV7-2	-	-	15	TRBJ1-1	TGTGCCAGCAGCTTTGGGGTCGGATTGAACACTGAAGCTTTCTTT	CASSFGVGLNTEAFF
TRBV29-1	-	-	13	TRBJ1-1	TGCAGCGCTATGTATGCCAAGAACACTGAAGCTTTCTTT	CSAMYAKNTEAFF
TRBV19	-	-	15	TRBJ1-5	TGTGCCAGTACCCCCACCGGGACCCCCGGAAGGCCCCAGCATTTT	CASTPTGTPGRPQHF
TRBV14	few	-	13	TRBJ1-5	TGTGCCAGCAGCCAGGATTCATATCAGCCCCAGCATTTT	CASSQDSYQPQHF
TRBV19	-	-	17	TRBJ2-7	TGTGCCAGTACGCCCGTGACCAGCCTCGGCGGAGGTGGGGAGCAGTACTTC	CASTPVTSLGGGGEQYF
TRBV10-2	few	TRBD1	15	TRBJ1-4	TGCGCCAGCAGGGGACAGGGCGTAACAAATGAAAAACTGTTTTTT	CASRGQGVTNEKLFF
TRBV27	-	-	14	TRBJ2-2	TGTGCCAGCAGACCACTTCAAACGGGCGGGGAGCTGTTTTTT	CASRPLQTGGELFF
TRBV11-2	once	-	13	TRBJ1-2	TGTGCCAGCAGCTCGGATTTTCTCTATGGCTACACCTTC	CASSSDFLYGYTF
TRBV5-1	-	-	16	TRBJ1-2	TGCGCCAGCAGCTTGGCCGGACTTACAAGAGACTATGGCTACACCTTC	CASSLAGLTRDYGYTF
TRBV29-1	-	TRBD1	16	TRBJ1-5	TGCAGCGTAGTAACCGGGACAGGGTTGAGCAATCAGCCCCAGCATTTT	CSVVTGTGLSNQPQHF
TRBV19	-	-	15	TRBJ1-5	TGTGCCAGTAGTACCTTGACCCATAGCAATCAGCCCCAGCATTTT	CASSTLTHSNQPQHF
TRBV19	-	-	13	TRBJ1-1	TGTGCCAGTAGTATAATGGACAACACTGAAGCTTTCTTT	CASSIMDNTEAFF
TRBV28	once	TRBD1	13	TRBJ1-2	TGTGCCAGCAGTGAAACAGGGGGCGGTGGCTACACCTTC	CASSETGGGGYTF
TRBV10-3	-	-	11	TRBJ2-3	TGTGCCATCAGTGGGCGAGATACGCAGTATTTT	CAISGRDTQYF
TRBV19	-	TRBD1	19	TRBJ1-2	TGTGCCAGTAGTATAGACGCTGGTGTGACAGGGGGTGGCAACTATGGCTACACCTTC	CASSIDAGVTGGGNYGYTF
TRBV5-1	few	-	16	TRBJ1-5	TGCGCCAGCAGCTTGGAGGGGCCAGAGAACAATCAGCCCCAGCATTTT	CASSLEGPENNQPQHF
TRBV18	-	TRBD2	17	TRBJ2-3	TGTGCCAGCTCGGCCGGGACTAGCGGGGGGACCACAGATACGCAGTATTTT	CASSAGTSGGTTDTQYF
TRBV18	-	-	12	TRBJ2-7	TGTGCCAGCTCACCGGCGTCATACGAGCAGTACTTC	CASSPASYEQYF
TRBV6-1	-	-	15	TRBJ2-7	TGTGCCAGCAGTGAAAAGGGGGACGGGGGCTACGAGCAGTACTTC	CASSEKGDGGYEQYF
TRBV5-1	-	TRBD1	14	TRBJ1-1	TGCGCCAGCAGCCCCGGGGACAGGAACACTGAAGCTTTCTTT	CASSPGDRNTEAFF
TRBV30	-	-	14	TRBJ2-2	TGTGCCTGGAGTAGGCTTATGAACACCGGGGAGCTGTTTTTT	CAWSRLMNTGELFF
TRBV6-5	-	-	12	TRBJ1-2	TGTGCCAGCCAACAGGAGGGATTCGGCTACACCTTC	CASQQEGFGYTF
TRBV29-1	-	TRBD1	11	TRBJ1-2	TGCAGCGTTGCAGGGGGCCTTGGCTACACCTTC	CSVAGGLGYTF
TRBV5-1	-	-	15	TRBJ2-1	TGCGCCAGCAGCTTGTCGGGGACCGGTGACAATGAGCAGTTCTTC	CASSLSGTGDNEQFF
TRBV5-1	-	-	11	TRBJ2-3	TGCGCCAGCAGCTACACGGATACGCAGTATTTT	CASSYTDTQYF
TRBV6-5	-	TRBD1	15	TRBJ2-7	TGTGCCAGCAGTCGTACCGGGACAGGGACCTACGAGCAGTACTTC	CASSRTGTGTYEQYF
TRBV7-2	-	-	12	TRBJ1-2	TGTGCCAGCAGCCAACAGGGCTTCGGCTACACCTTC	CASSQQGFGYTF
TRBV5-6	-	-	13	TRBJ1-3	TGTGCCAGCAGGCAGCAGGGCGGAAACACCATATATTTT	CASRQQGGNTIYF
TRBV25-1	-	TRBD1	14	TRBJ1-2	TGTGCCAGCAGTGATACGACAGGGGTCTATGGCTACACCTTC	CASSDTTGVYGYTF
TRBV4-1	few	TRBD1	14	TRBJ1-5	TGCGCCAGCAGCCAAGAGAGGGGGCCTCAGCCCCAGCATTTT	CASSQERGPQPQHF
TRBV29-1	-	-	13	TRBJ2-6	TGCAGCGTTCCAGTAGCTGGGGCCAACGTCCTGACTTTC	CSVPVAGANVLTF
TRBV19	-	-	16	TRBJ1-2	TGTGCCAGTAGTATCAGCCCCAGGGCAGTAACCTATGGCTACACCTTC	CASSISPRAVTYGYTF
TRBV4-1	once	-	16	TRBJ1-6	TGCGCCAGCAGCCTGGGGAAATCGGAGGGGAATTCACCCCTCCACTTT	CASSLGKSEGNSPLHF
TRBV14	-	-	13	TRBJ2-7	TGTGCCAGCAGCCTCGACATTTTATACGAGCAGTACTTC	CASSLDILYEQYF
TRBV30	-	-	12	TRBJ1-1	TGTGCCTGGGGACGGACGAACACTGAAGCTTTCTTT	CAWGRTNTEAFF
TRBV27	-	-	18	TRBJ2-5	TGTGCCAGCAGTAGGGAAACCCGGAGGGGGATTTCTCGGGACCGCCAGTACTTC	CASSRETRRGISRDRQYF